The 9 T cell receptor beta chains below were found in one sample sequenced in a study of T cell repertoires in cytomegalovirus infection. Via MiXCR, TCRdb re-called the reads, giving one row per CDR3 protein. The sample holds roughly 630,000 distinct CDR3 sequences, approximately 24% seen once. Sequencing was done on a sample of CD8+ T cells from PBMCs. These receptors were taken from a human donor in good health (CMV status not recorded). Some clones in this sample may be carry-over from other donors' samples.

This clonotype came up a few times. The chain carries TRBV6-4 and TRBJ2-2, with TRBD2 matching 11 bases. This CDR3 is built from 17 residues. V dropped 0 bases and J dropped 4; count of bases not matched to a gene: 4. Germline V lookup: CDR1 MRHNA, CDR2 SNTAGT. This CDR3 reads CASSDSPLAGGTGELFF. In DNA, the CDR3 is TGTGCCAGCAGTGACTCTCCCCTAGCGGGGGGCACCGGGGAGCTGTTTTTT.

This clonotype has just a few counts. V usage is TRBV2 and J usage is TRBJ2-1; TRBD1 matches at 7 bases. V was clipped by 4 bases and J by 2 bases; unmatched bases: 5. This CDR3 is built from 15 residues. In germline, CDR1 is SNHLY, CDR2 FYNNEI. CDR3 region: CASSVTGSTYNEQFF. CDR3 in DNA: TGTGCCAGCAGTGTGACAGGGTCCACCTACAATGAGCAGTTCTTC.

The rearrangement joins TRBV28 to TRBJ2-5; the D is unclear. V lost 6 bases and J lost 10, with 21 bases in between. This CDR3 is built from 14 residues. Per the germline V gene, CDR1 is MDHEN and CDR2 is SYDVKM. CDR3 sequence reads: CASSPIGPLEGQYF. Written as DNA, the CDR3 is TGTGCCAGCAGCCCCATCGGGCCTCTCGAAGGCCAGTACTTC.

This clonotype was recorded at least ten times. This chain connects TRBV12-3 or TRBV12-4 to TRBJ2-7; 10 nucleotides align to TRBD1. The CDR3 consists of 13 residues. The junction had 5 bases not matched to a gene; V was cut back by 5 bases and J by 7 bases. CDR3 loop: CASSRTGGEEQYF. For the CDR3, the DNA is TGTGCCAGCAGTAGGACAGGGGGGGAAGAGCAGTACTTC.

This clonotype was counted ten times or more. J is TRBJ2-3 and V is TRBV5-1; 7 bases are a match to TRBD2. Germline V gives CDR1 SGHRS, CDR2 YFSETQ. After removal of 4 bases from V and 5 bases from J, the junction contained 1 base not matched to a gene. This CDR3 is built from 12 residues. The CDR3 loop is CASSAGEDTQYF. DNA of the CDR3: TGCGCCAGCAGCGCGGGAGAAGATACGCAGTATTTT.

The V gene is TRBV19, the J gene TRBJ2-7; TRBD2 matches 8 bases. The CDR3 consists of 16 residues. Per the germline V gene, CDR1 is LNHDA and CDR2 is SQIVND (reference sequence). With 0 bases clipped from V and 2 bases from J, the junction kept 6 bases outside the gene matches. The DNA of the CDR3 is TGTGCCAGTAGTATAGATAGACTAGCGCCTACCTACGAGCAGTACTTC. It is translated as CASSIDRLAPTYEQYF. Drawing the rest from reference TRBV19 and TRBJ2-7, the complete variable domain is DGGITQSPKYLFRKEGQNVTLSCEQNLNHDAMYWYRQDPGQGLRLIYYSQIVNDFQKGDIAEGYSVSREKKESFPLTVTSAQKNPTAFYLCASSIDRLAPTYEQYFGPGTRLTVT.

This clonotype has only a few counts. J is TRBJ2-7 and V is TRBV20-1; 7 nucleotides align to TRBD1. Germline assignment: CDR1 DFQATT and CDR2 SNEGSKA (reference sequence). The V segment lost 0 bases and the J segment 4 bases; nucleotides outside the gene matches: 9. This CDR3 is built from 15 residues. CDR3 nucleotides: TGCAGTGCTAGAGACTCCCCTGGGACAGCGTACGAGCAGTACGTC. This gives the protein CSARDSPGTAYEQYV.

This clonotype was observed many times. The chain couples TRBV29-1 to TRBJ2-1; D gene ambiguous. The V end lost 4 bases, the J end lost 2 bases, and 12 bases lay between the germline ends. The CDR3 has 14 amino acids. Germline V CDR1 and CDR2: SQVTM, ANQGSEA. CDR3 amino acids: CSVVTLNPYNEQFF. The CDR3 coding sequence is TGCAGCGTTGTGACGTTAAACCCCTACAATGAGCAGTTCTTC.

This clonotype was observed a few times. The chain employs TRBV28 and TRBJ1-5; perhaps TRBD1 as D (5 bases). Germline loops: CDR1 MDHEN, CDR2 SYDVKM. CDR3 length equals 15 residues. V was clipped by 6 bases and J by 7 bases, with 19 bases between them. CDR3 DNA: TGTGCCAGCAGCCCCCGCGGGGGTAAATACCAGCCCCAGCATTTT. Translating gives CASSPRGGKYQPQHF.